This TCR beta chain emerged from a study of memory CD4+ T cells and cytomegalovirus serostatus. Clones were read by immunoSEQ multiplex PCR, and TCRdb kept only the in-frame ones, dropping some. This table has roughly 40,000 clones, 79% appearing once. Whole-study findings and limits: About 40% of the roughly 150 known CMV-associated TCRbeta sequences appeared in CD4+ memory.

Of note for this clone: The antigen is not known.

Single viable CD3+CD4+CD8-CD45RO+ cells were sorted as the memory CD4+ T cells. Germline-derived CDR1 and CDR2 are SGHTA and FQGTGA. CDR3 length: 14 residues. V trimming: 3 bases; J trimming: 1 base; junction bases outside the gene matches: 2. Sequencing was done on a sample of memory CD4+ T cells from blood. The chain joins TRBV7-3 to TRBJ1-1; TRBD1 aligns across 7 bases. The receptor was isolated from an adult in good health and CMV-seronegative. The CDR3: CASSLDRKNTEAFF. As DNA, the CDR3 is TGTGCCAGCAGCTTGGACAGGAAGAACACTGAAGCTTTCTTT.